One T cell receptor beta chain is described in this entry. This CDR3 contains 16 residues. V was clipped by 6 bases and J by 4 bases; unmatched bases: 10. The germline gives CDR1 KGHSH, CDR2 LQKENI. The data were produced by immunoSEQ multiplex PCR, yet TCRdb's version contains in-frame clones alone and is incomplete. Of a few hundred thousand clones in the sample, approximately 91% were seen once. These data are taken from a study of blood T cell repertoires in COVID-19. The rearrangement joins TRBV18 to TRBJ1-3, with 9 nucleotides matching TRBD1. This TCR came from a woman in her forties who had recovered from COVID-19. Sequencing was performed on PBMCs or T cells enriched from blood (not recorded which). The CDR3 here is CASSQPGQGTGNTIYF. CDR3 DNA: TGTGCCAGCTCTCAGCCGGGACAGGGAACCGGAAACACCATATATTTT. Based on the CDR3 plus reference TRBV18 and TRBJ1-3, the full variable domain is NAGVMQNPRHLVRRRGQEARLRCSPMKGHSHVYWYRQLPEEGLKFMVYLQKENIIDESGMPKERFSAEFPKEGPSILRIQQVVRGDSAAYFCASSQPGQGTGNTIYFGEGSWLTVV.